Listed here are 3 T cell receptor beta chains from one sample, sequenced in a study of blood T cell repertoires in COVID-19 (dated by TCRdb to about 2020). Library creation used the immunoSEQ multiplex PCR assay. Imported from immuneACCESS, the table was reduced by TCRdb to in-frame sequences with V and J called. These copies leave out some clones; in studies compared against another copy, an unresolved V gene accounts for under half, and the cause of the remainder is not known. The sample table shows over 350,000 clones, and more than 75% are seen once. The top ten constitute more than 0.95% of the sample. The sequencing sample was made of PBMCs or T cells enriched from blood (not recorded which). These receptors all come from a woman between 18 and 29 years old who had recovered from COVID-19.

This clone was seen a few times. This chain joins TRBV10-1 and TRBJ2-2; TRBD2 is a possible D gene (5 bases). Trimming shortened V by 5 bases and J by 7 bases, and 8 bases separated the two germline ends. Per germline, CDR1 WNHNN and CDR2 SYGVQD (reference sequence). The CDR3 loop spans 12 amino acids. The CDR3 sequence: CASSLANGELFF. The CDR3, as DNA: TGCGCCAGCAGTCTAGCTAACGGGGAGCTGTTTTTT.

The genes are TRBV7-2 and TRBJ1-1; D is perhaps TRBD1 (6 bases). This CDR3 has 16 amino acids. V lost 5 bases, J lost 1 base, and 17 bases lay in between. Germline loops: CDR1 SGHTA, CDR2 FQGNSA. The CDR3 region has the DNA TGTGCCAGCAGCGACCGCCGGGGGGCGTCGAACACTGAAGCTTTCTTT. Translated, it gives CASSDRRGASNTEAFF.

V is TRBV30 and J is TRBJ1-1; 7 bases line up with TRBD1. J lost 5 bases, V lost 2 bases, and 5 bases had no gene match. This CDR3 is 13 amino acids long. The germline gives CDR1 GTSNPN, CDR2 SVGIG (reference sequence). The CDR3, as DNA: TGTGCCTGGAGTAAAACAGGGGCAACTGAAGCTTTCTTT. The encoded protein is CAWSKTGATEAFF.